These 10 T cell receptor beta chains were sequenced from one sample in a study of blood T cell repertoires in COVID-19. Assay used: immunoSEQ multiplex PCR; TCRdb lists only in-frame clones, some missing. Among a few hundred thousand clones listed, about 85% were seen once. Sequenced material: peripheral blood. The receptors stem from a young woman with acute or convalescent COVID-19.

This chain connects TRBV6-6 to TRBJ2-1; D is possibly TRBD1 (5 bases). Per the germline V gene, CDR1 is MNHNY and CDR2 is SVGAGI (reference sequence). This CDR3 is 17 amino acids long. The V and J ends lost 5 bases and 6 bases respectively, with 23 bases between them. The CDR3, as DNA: TGTGCCAGCAGTCTCCTAGGGGTCTCCGTCTCGTCCAATGAGCAGTTCTTC. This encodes CASSLLGVSVSSNEQFF.

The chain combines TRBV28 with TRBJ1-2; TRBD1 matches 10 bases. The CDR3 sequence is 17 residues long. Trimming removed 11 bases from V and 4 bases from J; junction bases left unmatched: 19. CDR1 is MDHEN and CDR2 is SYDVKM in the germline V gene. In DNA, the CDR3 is TGTGCCTTGGGGGAGCCCCCCGGGACAGGGGCCACCTATGGCTACACCTTC. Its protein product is CALGEPPGTGATYGYTF.

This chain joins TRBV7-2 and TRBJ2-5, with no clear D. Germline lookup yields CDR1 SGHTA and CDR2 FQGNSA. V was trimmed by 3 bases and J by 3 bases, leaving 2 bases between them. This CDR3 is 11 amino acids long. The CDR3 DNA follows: TGTGCCAGCAGCTTTAAAGAGACCCAGTACTTC. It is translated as CASSFKETQYF. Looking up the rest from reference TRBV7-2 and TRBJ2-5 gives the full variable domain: GAGVSQSPSNKVTEKGKDVELRCDPISGHTALYWYRQSLGQGLEFLIYFQGNSAPDKSGLPSDRFSAERTGGSVSTLTIQRTQQEDSAVYLCASSFKETQYFGPGTRLLVL.

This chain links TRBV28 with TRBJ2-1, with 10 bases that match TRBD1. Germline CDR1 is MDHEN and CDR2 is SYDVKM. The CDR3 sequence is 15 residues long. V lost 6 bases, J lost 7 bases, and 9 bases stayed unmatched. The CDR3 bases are TGTGCCAGCAGCCCCGGGACAGGGGAGAAGAATGAGCAGTTCTTC. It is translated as CASSPGTGEKNEQFF.

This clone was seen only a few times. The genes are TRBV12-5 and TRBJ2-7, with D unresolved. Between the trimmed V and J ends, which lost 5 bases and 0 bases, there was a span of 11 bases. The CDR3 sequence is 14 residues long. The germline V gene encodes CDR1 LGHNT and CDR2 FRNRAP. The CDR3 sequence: CASGPQSGSYEQYF. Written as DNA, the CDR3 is TGTGCTAGTGGTCCACAGTCCGGCTCCTACGAGCAGTACTTC.

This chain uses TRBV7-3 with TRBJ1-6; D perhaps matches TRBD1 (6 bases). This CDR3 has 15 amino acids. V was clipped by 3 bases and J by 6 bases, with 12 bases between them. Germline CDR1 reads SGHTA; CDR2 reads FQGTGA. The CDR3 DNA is TGTGCCAGCAGCTTGACGACAGGCAGTAATTCACCCCTCCACTTT. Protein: CASSLTTGSNSPLHF.

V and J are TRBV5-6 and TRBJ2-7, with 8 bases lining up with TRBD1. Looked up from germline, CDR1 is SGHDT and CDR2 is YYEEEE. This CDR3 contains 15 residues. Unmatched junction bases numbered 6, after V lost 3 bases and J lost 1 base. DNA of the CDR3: TGTGCCAGCAGCTCGACAGGGGAACCTTCCTACGAGCAGTACTTC. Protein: CASSSTGEPSYEQYF.

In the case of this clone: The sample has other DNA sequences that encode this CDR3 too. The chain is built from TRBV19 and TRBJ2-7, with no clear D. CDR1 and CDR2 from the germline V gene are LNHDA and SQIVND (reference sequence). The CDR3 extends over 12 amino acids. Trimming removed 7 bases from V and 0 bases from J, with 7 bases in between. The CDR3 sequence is CASTSSSYEQYF. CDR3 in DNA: TGTGCCAGTACGAGTAGCTCCTACGAGCAGTACTTC.

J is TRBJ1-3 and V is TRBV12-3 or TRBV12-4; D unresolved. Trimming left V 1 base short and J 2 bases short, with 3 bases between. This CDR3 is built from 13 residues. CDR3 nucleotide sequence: TGTGCCAGCAGTTTAGACACTGGAAACACCATATATTTT. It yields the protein CASSLDTGNTIYF.

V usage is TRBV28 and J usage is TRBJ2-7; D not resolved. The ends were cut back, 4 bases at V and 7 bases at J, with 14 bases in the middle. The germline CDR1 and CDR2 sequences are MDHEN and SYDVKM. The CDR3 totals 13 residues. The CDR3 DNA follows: TGTGCCAGCAGTTCCTTGAGGAGTCAAGAGCAGTACTTC. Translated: CASSSLRSQEQYF.